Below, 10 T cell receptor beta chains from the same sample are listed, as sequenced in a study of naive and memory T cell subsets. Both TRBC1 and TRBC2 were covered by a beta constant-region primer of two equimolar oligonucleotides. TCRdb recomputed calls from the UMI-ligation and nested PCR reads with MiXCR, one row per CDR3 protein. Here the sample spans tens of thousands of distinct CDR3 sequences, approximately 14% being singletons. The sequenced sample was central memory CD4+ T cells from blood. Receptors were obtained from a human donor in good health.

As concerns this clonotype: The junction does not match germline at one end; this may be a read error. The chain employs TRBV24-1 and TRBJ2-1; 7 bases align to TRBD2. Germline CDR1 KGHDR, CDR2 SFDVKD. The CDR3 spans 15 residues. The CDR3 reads CATNDPSAGANEQFF. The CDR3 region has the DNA TGTGCCACCAATGATCCCTCGGCGGGAGCTAATGAGCAGTTCTTC.

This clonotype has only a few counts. The CDR3 coding sequence is TGCAGTGCTAGAGAGGGGTCCTATAATTCACCCCTCCACTTT. Translation gives CSAREGSYNSPLHF. This rearrangement joins TRBV20-1 to TRBJ1-6; D unresolved. Germline V gene sequence: CDR1 DFQATT, CDR2 SNEGSKA (reference sequence). The CDR3 sequence is 14 residues long. Trimming pared 0 bases from V and 1 base from J, leaving 4 bases between.

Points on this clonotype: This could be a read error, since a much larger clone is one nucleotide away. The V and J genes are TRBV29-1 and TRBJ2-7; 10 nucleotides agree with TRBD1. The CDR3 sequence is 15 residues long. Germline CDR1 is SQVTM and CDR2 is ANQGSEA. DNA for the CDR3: TGCGGCGTGGATGGAGCCGGGACAGGGGCCGACGAGCAGTACTTC. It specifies CGVDGAGTGADEQYF.

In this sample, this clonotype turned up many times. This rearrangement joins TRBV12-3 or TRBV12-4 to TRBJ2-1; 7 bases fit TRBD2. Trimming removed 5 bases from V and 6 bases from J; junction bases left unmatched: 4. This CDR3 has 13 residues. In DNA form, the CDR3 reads TGTGCCAGCAGTCGAGCGGGAAGCAATGAGCAGTTCTTC. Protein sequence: CASSRAGSNEQFF.

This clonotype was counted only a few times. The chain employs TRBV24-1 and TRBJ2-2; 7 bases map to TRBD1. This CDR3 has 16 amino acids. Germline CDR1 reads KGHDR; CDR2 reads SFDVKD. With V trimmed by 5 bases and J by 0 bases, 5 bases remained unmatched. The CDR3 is CATSGSTGANTGELFF. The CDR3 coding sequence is TGTGCCACCAGTGGTTCTACAGGGGCGAACACCGGGGAGCTGTTTTTT.

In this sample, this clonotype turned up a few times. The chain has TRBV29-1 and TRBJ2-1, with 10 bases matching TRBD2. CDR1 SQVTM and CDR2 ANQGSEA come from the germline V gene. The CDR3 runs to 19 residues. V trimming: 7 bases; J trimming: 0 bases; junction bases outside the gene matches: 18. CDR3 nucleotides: TGCAGCGCTACCACTCAGGGGGGAGCGGGAGGGAGCTCCTACAATGAGCAGTTCTTC. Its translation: CSATTQGGAGGSSYNEQFF.

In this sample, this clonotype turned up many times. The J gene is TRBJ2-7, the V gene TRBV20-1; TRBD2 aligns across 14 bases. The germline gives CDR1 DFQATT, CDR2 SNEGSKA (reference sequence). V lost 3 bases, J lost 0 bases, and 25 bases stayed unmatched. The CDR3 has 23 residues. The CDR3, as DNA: TGCAGTGCTAGCACTATGGCGGGACAGGGGGCGACTAGCGGGAGGGCGAGCTCCTACGAGCAGTACTTC. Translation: CSASTMAGQGATSGRASSYEQYF.

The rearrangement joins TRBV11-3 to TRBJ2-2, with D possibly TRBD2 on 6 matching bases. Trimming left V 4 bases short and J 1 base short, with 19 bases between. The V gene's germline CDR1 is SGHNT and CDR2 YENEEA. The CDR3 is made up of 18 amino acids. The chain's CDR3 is CASSSGVVSGRNTGELFF. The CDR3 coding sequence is TGTGCCAGCAGCTCGGGAGTTGTGAGCGGAAGGAACACCGGGGAGCTGTTTTTT.

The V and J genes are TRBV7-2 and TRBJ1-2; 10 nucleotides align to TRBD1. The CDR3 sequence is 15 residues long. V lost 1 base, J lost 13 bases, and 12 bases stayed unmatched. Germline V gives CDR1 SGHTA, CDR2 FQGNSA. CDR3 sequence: CASSLVGQGVESTTF. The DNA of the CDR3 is TGTGCCAGCAGCTTAGTAGGACAGGGGGTTGAATCTACCACCTTC.

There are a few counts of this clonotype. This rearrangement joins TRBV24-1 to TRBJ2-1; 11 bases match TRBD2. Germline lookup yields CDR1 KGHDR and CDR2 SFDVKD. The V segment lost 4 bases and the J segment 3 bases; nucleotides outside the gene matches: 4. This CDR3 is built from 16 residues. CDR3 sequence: CATSEPSGRFYNEQFF. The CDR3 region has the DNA TGTGCCACCAGTGAGCCTAGCGGGAGGTTCTACAATGAGCAGTTCTTC.